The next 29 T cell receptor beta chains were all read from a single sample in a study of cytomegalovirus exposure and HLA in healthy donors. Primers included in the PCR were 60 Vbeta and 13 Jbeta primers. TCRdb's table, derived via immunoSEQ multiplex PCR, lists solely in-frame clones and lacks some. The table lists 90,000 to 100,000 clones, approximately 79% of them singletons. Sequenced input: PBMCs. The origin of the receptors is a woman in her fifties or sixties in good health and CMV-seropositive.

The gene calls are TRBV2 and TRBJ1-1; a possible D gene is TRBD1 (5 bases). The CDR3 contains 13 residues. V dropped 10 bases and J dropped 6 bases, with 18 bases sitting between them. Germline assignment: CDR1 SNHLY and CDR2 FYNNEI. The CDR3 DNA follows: TGTGCCATCTCAAACAGGCCCCGGGCTGAAGCTTTCTTT. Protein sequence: CAISNRPRAEAFF.

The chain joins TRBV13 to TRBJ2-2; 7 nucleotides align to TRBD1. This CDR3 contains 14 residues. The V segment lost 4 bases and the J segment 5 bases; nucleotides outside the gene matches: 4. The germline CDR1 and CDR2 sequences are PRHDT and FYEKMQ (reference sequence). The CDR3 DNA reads TGTGCCAGCAGCTCGTTGACAGGGACCGGGGAGCTGTTTTTT. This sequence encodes CASSSLTGTGELFF.

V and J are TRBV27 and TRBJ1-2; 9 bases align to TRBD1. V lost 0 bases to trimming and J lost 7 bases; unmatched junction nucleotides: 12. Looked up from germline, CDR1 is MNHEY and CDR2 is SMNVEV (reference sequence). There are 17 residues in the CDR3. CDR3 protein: CASSLSFTGTGSSGYTF. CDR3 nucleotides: TGTGCCAGCAGTTTATCGTTCACCGGGACAGGGTCTTCTGGCTACACCTTC.

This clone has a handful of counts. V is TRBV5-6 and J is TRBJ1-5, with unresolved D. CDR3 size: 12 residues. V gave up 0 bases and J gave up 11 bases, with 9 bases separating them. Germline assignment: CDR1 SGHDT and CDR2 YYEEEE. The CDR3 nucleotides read TGTGCCAGCAGCTTGGGGGGAGATGCCCAGCATTTT. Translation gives CASSLGGDAQHF.

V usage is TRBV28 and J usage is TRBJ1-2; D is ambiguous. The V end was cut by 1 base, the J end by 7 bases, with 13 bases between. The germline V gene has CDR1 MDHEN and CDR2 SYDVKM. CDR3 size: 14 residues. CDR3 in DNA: TGTGCCAGCAGTTTATTGGCTCGGAGTGCTGGCTACACCTTC. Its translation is CASSLLARSAGYTF.

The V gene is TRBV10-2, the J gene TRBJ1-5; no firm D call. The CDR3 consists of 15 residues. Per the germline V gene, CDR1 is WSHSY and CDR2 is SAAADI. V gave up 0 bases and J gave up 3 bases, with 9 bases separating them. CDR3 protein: CASSESGGNNQPQHF. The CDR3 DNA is TGCGCCAGCAGTGAGTCGGGCGGGAACAATCAGCCCCAGCATTTT.

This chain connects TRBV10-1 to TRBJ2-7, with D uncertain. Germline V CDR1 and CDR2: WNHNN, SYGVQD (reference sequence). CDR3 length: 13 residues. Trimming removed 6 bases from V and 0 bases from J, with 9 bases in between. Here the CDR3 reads CASSNFSSYEQYF. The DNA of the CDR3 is TGCGCCAGCAGCAATTTCAGCTCCTACGAGCAGTACTTC.

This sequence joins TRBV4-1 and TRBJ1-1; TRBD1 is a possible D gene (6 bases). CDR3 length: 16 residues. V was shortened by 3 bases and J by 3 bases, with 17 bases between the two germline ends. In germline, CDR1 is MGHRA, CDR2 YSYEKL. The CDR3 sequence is CASSHTYRARDTEAFF. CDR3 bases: TGCGCCAGCAGCCATACTTACAGGGCCCGGGACACTGAAGCTTTCTTT.

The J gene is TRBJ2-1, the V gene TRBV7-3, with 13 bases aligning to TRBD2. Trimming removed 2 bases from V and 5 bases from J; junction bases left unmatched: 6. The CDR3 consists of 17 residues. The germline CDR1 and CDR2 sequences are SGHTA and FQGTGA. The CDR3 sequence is CASSLSGTSGKHNEQFF. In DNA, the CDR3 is TGTGCCAGCAGCTTATCGGGGACTAGCGGGAAACACAATGAGCAGTTCTTC.

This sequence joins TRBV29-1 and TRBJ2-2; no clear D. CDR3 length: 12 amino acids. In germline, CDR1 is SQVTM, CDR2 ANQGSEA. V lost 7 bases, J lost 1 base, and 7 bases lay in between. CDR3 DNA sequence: TGCAGCGCCCGAGGGAACACCGGGGAGCTGTTTTTT. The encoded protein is CSARGNTGELFF.

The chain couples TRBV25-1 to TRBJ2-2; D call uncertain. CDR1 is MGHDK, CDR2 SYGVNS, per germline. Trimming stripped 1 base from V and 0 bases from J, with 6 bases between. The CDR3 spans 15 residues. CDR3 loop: CASSESRANTGELFF. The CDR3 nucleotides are TGTGCCAGCAGTGAATCGCGCGCGAACACCGGGGAGCTGTTTTTT.

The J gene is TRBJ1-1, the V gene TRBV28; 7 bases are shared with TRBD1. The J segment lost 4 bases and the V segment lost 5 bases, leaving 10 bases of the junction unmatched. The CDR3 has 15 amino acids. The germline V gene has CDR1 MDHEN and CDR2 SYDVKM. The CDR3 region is CASSPRTGWGTEAFF. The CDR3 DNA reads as TGTGCCAGCAGTCCGCGGACAGGTTGGGGCACTGAAGCTTTCTTT.

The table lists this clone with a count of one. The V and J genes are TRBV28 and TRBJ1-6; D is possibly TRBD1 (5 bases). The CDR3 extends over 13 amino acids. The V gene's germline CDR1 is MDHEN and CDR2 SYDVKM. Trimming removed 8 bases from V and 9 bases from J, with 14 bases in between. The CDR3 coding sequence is TGTGCCAGCCTCGCGGGGGACGCTTCACCCCTCCACTTT. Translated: CASLAGDASPLHF. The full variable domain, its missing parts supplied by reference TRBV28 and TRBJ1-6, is DVKVTQSSRYLVKRTGEKVFLECVQDMDHENMFWYRQDPGLGLRLIYFSYDVKMKEKGDIPEGYSVSREKKERFSLILESASTNQTSMYLCASLAGDASPLHFGNGTRLTVT.

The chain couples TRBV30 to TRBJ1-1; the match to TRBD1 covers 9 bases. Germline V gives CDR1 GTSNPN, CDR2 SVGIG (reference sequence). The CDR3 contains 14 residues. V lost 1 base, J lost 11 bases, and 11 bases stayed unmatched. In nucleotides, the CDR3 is TGTGCCTGGAGTGGAAAACAGGGGGCGCGGGGGGCTTTCTTT. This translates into CAWSGKQGARGAFF. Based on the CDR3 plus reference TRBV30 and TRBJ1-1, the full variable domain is SQTIHQWPATLVQPVGSPLSLECTVEGTSNPNLYWYRQAAGRGLQLLFYSVGIGQISSEVPQNLSASRPQDRQFILSSKKLLLSDSGFYLCAWSGKQGARGAFFGQGTRLTVV.

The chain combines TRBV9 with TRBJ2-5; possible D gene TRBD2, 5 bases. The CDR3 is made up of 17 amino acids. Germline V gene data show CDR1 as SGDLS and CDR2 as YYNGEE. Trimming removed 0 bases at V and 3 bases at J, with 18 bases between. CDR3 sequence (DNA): TGTGCCAGCAGCGTAGGGGTTAGCCGGACGGGGAAAGAGACCCAGTACTTC. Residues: CASSVGVSRTGKETQYF.

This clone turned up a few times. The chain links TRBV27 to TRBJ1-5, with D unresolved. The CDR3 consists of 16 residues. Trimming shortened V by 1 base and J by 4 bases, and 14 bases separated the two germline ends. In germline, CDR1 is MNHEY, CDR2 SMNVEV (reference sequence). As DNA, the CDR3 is TGTGCCAGCAGTTTATTTCCGGGGTTGGGGAATCAGCCCCAGCATTTT. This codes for CASSLFPGLGNQPQHF.

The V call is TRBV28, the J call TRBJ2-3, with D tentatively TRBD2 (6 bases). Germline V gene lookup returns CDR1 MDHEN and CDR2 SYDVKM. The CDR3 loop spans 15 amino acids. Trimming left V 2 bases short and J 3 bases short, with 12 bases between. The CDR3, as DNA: TGTGCCAGCAGTTTAGGCGGGACGGATACAGATACGCAGTATTTT. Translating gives CASSLGGTDTDTQYF.

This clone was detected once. The CDR3 protein is CASSFEAGEETQYF. The DNA for the CDR3 is TGTGCCAGCAGCTTTGAGGCAGGGGAAGAGACCCAGTACTTC. The chain joins TRBV7-9 to TRBJ2-5; maybe TRBD1 (6 bases). The CDR3 spans 14 residues. The V end was cut by 3 bases, the J end by 3 bases, with 11 bases between. Germline V gene sequence: CDR1 SEHNR, CDR2 FQNEAQ (reference sequence).

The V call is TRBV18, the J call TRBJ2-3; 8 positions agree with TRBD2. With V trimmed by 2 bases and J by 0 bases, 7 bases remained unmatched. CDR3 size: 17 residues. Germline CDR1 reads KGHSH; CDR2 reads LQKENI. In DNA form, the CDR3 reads TGTGCCAGCTCACCAACCACAGCGGGAGTGAGCACAGATACGCAGTATTTT. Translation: CASSPTTAGVSTDTQYF.

In nucleotides, the CDR3 is TGTGCCACCAGCAGAGATTCGGGACTAGCGGGAGGAGATACGCAGTATTTT. Protein: CATSRDSGLAGGDTQYF. The J gene is TRBJ2-3, the V gene TRBV15; 15 nucleotides match TRBD2. Germline-derived CDR1 and CDR2 are LNHNV and YYDKDF (reference sequence). The CDR3 has 17 residues. Trimming cost V 0 bases and J 5 bases; bases outside gene matches: 3.

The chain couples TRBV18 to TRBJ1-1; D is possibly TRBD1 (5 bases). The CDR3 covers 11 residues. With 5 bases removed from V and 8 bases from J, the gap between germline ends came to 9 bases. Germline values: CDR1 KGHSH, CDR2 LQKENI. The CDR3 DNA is TGTGCCAGCTCATGGGAGGGGGAAGCTTTCTTT. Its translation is CASSWEGEAFF.

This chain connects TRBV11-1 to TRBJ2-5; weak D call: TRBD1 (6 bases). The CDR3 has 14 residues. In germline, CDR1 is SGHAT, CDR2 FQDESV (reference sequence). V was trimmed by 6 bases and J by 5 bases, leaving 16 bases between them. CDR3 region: CASRRGQLYETQYF. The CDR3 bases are TGTGCCAGCAGACGCGGACAGCTCTATGAGACCCAGTACTTC. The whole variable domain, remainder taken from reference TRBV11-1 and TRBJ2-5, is EAEVAQSPRYKITEKSQAVAFWCDPISGHATLYWYRQILGQGPELLVQFQDESVVDDSQLPKDRFSAERLKGVDSTLKIQPAELGDSAMYLCASRRGQLYETQYFGPGTRLLVL.

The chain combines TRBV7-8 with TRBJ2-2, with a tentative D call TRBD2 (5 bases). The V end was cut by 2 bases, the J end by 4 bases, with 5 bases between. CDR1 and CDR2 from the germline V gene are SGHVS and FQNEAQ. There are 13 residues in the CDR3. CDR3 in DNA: TGTGCCAGCAGCTTAACTAGCACCGGGGAGCTGTTTTTT. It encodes CASSLTSTGELFF.

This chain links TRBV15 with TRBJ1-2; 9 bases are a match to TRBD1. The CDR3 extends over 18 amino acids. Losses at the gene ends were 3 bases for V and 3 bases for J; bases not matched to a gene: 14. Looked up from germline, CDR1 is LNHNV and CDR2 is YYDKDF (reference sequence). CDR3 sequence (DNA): TGTGCCACCAGCAGGGGGAAGACAGGGGGGATCTCTGACTATGGCTACACCTTC. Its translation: CATSRGKTGGISDYGYTF.

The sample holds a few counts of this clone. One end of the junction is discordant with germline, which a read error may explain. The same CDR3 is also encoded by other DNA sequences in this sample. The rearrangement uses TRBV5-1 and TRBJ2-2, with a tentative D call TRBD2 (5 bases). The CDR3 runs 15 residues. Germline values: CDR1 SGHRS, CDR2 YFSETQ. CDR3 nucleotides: TGTGCCAGCAGCTTGGAAGAGCGGTACACCGGGGAGCTGTTTTTT. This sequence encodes CASSLEERYTGELFF.

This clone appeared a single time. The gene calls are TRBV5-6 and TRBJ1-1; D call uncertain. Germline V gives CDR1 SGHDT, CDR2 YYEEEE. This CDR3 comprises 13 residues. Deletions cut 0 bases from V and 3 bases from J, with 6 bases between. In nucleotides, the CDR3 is TGTGCCAGCAGCTTGGAAGCTGACACTGAAGCTTTCTTT. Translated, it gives CASSLEADTEAFF. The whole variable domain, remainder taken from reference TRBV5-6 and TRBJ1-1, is DAGVTQSPTHLIKTRGQQVTLRCSPKSGHDTVSWYQQALGQGPQFIFQYYEEEERQRGNFPDRFSGHQFPNYSSELNVNALLLGDSALYLCASSLEADTEAFFGQGTRLTVV.

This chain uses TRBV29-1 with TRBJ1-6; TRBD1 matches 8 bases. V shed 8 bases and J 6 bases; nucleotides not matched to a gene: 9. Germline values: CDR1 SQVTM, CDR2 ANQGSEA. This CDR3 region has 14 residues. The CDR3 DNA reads TGCAGCCACACCACCGGGACAGGTAATTCACCCCTCCACTTT. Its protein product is CSHTTGTGNSPLHF.

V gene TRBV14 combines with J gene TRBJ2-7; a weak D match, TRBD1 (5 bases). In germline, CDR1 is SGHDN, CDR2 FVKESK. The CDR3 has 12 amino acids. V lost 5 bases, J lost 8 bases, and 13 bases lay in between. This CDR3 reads CASSIGALQQYF. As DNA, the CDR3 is TGTGCCAGCAGCATTGGGGCCCTACAGCAGTACTTC.

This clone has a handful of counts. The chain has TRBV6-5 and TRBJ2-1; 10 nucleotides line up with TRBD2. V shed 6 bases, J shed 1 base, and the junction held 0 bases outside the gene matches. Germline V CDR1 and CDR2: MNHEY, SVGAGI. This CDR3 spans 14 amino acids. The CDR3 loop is CASRTSGSYNEQFF. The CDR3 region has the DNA TGTGCCAGCAGGACTAGCGGGTCCTACAATGAGCAGTTCTTC.